This entry concerns a single T cell receptor beta chain. Its target antigen remains unknown. No quality values exist for individual bases; no much larger clone is one base distant. These data come from a study of blood T cell repertoires in COVID-19 (dated by TCRdb to the early 2020s). In the study overall: Collaborator samples came from the United States, Italy and Spain and covered acute and convalescent phases of COVID-19. The prospective study material was composed of cDNA or gDNA derived from T cells, B-cell-depleted T cells, or PBMCs. Subjects who had been exposed to COVID-19, were actively infected with it, or had recovered from it provided the deeply sampled blood TCRbeta repertoires that made up the dataset. The repertoires were released in a freely available public database intended as a resource for research on the immune response to SARS-CoV-2. The samples were drawn from two sources: the first 160 participants of the ongoing ImmuneRACE study, and 1,200 or so subjects contributed by 6 global collaborators. The sample metadata nearly always contained a de-identified subject ID, COVID-19 status, age in years and sex. Where available, HLA class I and class II types were taken from metadata supplied by the sample provider and were not determined by assay-based typing. Study-level results and caveats: The amount of clinical and demographic metadata varied by source and participant and was provided uncurated.

TCRbeta CDR3 regions were amplified from genomic DNA using the immunoSEQ Assay, a bias-controlled multiplex PCR. The paper's processing steps were these. Within the assay, amplification of reference gene primers was used to estimate how many nucleated cells each sample contained. To quantify the absolute abundance of each unique TCRbeta CDR3 rearrangement, sequence reads were collapsed and filtered. For each sample, productive Simpson clonality was calculated as the square root of Simpson's diversity index over productive rearrangements. Held by TCRdb, this immuneACCESS table contains in-frame sequences only and omits some clones. Under half of the omission traces to an unresolved V gene where checked; the cause of the rest is unknown. Clonal size and the V and J genes are those of that table, whereas D and trimming came from the DNA. This sample comprises approximately 150,000 clones, about 87% of them detected only once. The ten largest clones take up approximately 2.5% of the sample.

The CDR3 runs 14 residues from the cysteine to the phenylalanine. The DNA shown is the 42-base CDR3, in frame from base 1. The V and J ends are trimmed by 7 bases and 0 bases, leaving 15 bases between them. For CDR1 and CDR2, the germline V gene lists SQVTM and ANQGSEA. One collaborating source in Seattle enrolled patients during active infection and followed them longitudinally through the course of disease. The collaborating institutions used their own protocols to collect whole blood in K2EDTA tubes. For TCRbeta analysis, collaborators shipped samples as frozen whole blood, isolated PBMCs, or DNA extracted from either of those sample types.

Here the chain combines TRBV29-1 and TRBJ1-1; the D gene lacks a confident call. This receptor was taken from a human donor with COVID-19, enrolled during active disease. The donor label of this sample is uncertain. Sequenced material: peripheral blood. The CDR3 reads CSARRLALNTEAFF. The DNA is TGCAGCGCCCGAAGGTTAGCCTTGAACACTGAAGCTTTCTTT.